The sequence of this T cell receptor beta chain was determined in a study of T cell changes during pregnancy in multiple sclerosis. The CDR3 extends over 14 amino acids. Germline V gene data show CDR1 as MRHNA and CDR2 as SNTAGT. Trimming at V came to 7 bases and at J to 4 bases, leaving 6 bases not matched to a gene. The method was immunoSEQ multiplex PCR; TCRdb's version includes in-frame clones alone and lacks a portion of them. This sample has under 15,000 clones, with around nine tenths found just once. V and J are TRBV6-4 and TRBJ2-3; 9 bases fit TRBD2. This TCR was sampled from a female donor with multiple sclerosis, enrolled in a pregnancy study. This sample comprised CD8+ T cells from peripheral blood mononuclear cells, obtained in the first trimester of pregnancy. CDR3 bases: TGTGCCAGCAAGGAGCGGGGGGAGGCAGATACGCAGTATTTT. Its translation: CASKERGEADTQYF.